A single sample gave rise to the 20 T cell receptor beta chains below, sequenced in a study of cytomegalovirus exposure and HLA in healthy donors. PCR employed 60 Vbeta and 13 Jbeta primers. Produced via immunoSEQ multiplex PCR; TCRdb's table is partial and in-frame only. The profile covers over 55,000 clones, with about 82% appearing a single time and around 4.7% taken by the ten largest. Sequenced material: PBMCs. The origin of the receptors is a woman aged 30 to 39 in good health and CMV-seronegative.

This chain joins TRBV10-3 and TRBJ1-2; D is perhaps TRBD1 (6 bases). This CDR3 contains 16 residues. V was trimmed by 4 bases and J by 7 bases, leaving 22 bases between them. Germline CDR1 ENHRY, CDR2 SYGVKD. Here the CDR3 reads CAISALGTSEGGGYTF. The CDR3 bases are TGTGCCATCAGTGCCCTAGGGACCTCGGAAGGGGGTGGCTACACCTTC.

The CDR3: CASSPGKVEKLFF. The CDR3 DNA follows: TGTGCCAGCAGCCCAGGGAAAGTCGAAAAACTGTTTTTT. The rearrangement uses TRBV5-6 and TRBJ1-4; a weak D match, TRBD1 (5 bases). The CDR3 is 13 residues long. CDR1 is SGHDT, CDR2 YYEEEE, per germline. Trimming removed 4 bases at V and 8 bases at J, with 12 bases between.

This chain links TRBV5-1 with TRBJ2-5; D is perhaps TRBD1 (5 bases). V was shortened by 4 bases and J by 5 bases, with 15 bases between the two germline ends. CDR1 is SGHRS and CDR2 is YFSETQ in the germline V gene. The CDR3 length is 14 residues. For the CDR3, the DNA is TGCGCCAGCAGCCAGTCGACAGCCGGGGAGACCCAGTACTTC. Translation: CASSQSTAGETQYF.

The chain carries TRBV30 and TRBJ2-1; perhaps TRBD1 as D (6 bases). The CDR3 is made up of 14 amino acids. V lost 5 bases, J lost 0 bases, and 11 bases lay in between. Germline CDR1 reads GTSNPN; CDR2 reads SVGIG (reference sequence). CDR3 sequence reads: CAWVTGFSYNEQFF. The CDR3 DNA follows: TGTGCCTGGGTTACAGGGTTCTCCTACAATGAGCAGTTCTTC.

The CDR3 protein is CASRYRVLIPYGYTF. CDR3 in DNA: TGTGCCAGCAGATATCGGGTCCTGATACCCTATGGCTACACCTTC. V is TRBV6-4 and J is TRBJ1-2; no firm D call. CDR3 size: 15 residues. Trimming removed 6 bases at V and 4 bases at J, with 18 bases between. Germline V lookup: CDR1 MRHNA, CDR2 SNTAGT.

The chain combines TRBV7-2 with TRBJ2-5; D gene unclear. Trimming removed 5 bases from V and 2 bases from J, with 9 bases in between. The germline V gene encodes CDR1 SGHTA and CDR2 FQGNSA. This CDR3 region has 13 residues. The CDR3 loop is CASSQELQETQYF. The CDR3 DNA reads as TGTGCCAGCAGCCAAGAACTACAAGAGACCCAGTACTTC.

The count of this clone is one. CDR3: CASSYSYQGYGYTF. CDR3 sequence (DNA): TGTGCCAGCAGTTACTCGTACCAGGGCTATGGCTACACCTTC. The V and J genes are TRBV6-5 and TRBJ1-2; maybe TRBD1 (5 bases). The germline V and J ends were trimmed by 0 bases and 4 bases, with 9 bases remaining between them. Germline lookup yields CDR1 MNHEY and CDR2 SVGAGI. CDR3 length: 14 amino acids.

V and J are TRBV30 and TRBJ2-1; TRBD2 might be the D (7 bases). This CDR3 comprises 14 residues. Trimming took 5 bases from V and 8 from J, leaving 19 bases between them. Germline CDR1 is GTSNPN and CDR2 is SVGIG (reference sequence). The DNA for the CDR3 is TGTGCCTGGTCTGGTGGGGGGGCTATGTATGAGCAGTTCTTC. Protein product: CAWSGGGAMYEQFF.

This clone is labeled medium-sized (0.01 to 0.1%). The chain uses TRBV4-2 and TRBJ2-3; TRBD2 is a possible D gene (6 bases). V lost 3 bases, J lost 4 bases, and 14 bases lay in between. Germline-derived CDR1 and CDR2 are LGHNA and YNFKEQ. The CDR3 contains 15 residues. The CDR3 reads CASSHLRGEADTQYF. CDR3 coding DNA: TGTGCCAGCAGCCACCTCCGAGGGGAGGCAGATACGCAGTATTTT.

This rearrangement joins TRBV18 to TRBJ1-6; 7 nucleotides agree with TRBD1. V dropped 6 bases and J dropped 11; count of bases not matched to a gene: 13. Germline V lookup: CDR1 KGHSH, CDR2 LQKENI. This CDR3 contains 15 residues. CDR3 loop: CASSPSGGSAAPLHF. DNA of the CDR3: TGTGCCAGCTCCCCCTCAGGGGGTTCAGCTGCACCCCTCCACTTT.

The chain employs TRBV7-3 and TRBJ2-5; D is perhaps TRBD2 (6 bases). V lost 5 bases and J 5 bases, leaving 15 bases between the germline ends. This CDR3 contains 14 residues. CDR1 and CDR2 (germline): SGHTA, FQGTGA. CDR3: CASSRDSRGETQYF. The CDR3, as DNA: TGTGCCAGCAGCCGGGACTCACGCGGGGAGACCCAGTACTTC.

This sequence joins TRBV4-1 and TRBJ2-7; D is uncertain. Germline-derived CDR1 and CDR2 are MGHRA and YSYEKL. Trimming removed 10 bases at V and 3 bases at J, with 16 bases between. This CDR3 has 13 amino acids. CDR3 residues: CATSLHSNYEQYF. CDR3 nucleotide sequence: TGCGCCACCTCGCTTCACTCTAACTACGAGCAGTACTTC.

The rearrangement links TRBV6-5 to TRBJ2-5; D perhaps matches TRBD1 (5 bases). The V and J ends lost 4 bases and 5 bases respectively, with 11 bases between them. CDR1 is MNHEY, CDR2 SVGAGI, per germline. There are 13 residues in the CDR3. CDR3 in DNA: TGTGCCAGCAGTTCCAGGGTAGGGGAGACCCAGTACTTC. This translates into CASSSRVGETQYF.

V gene TRBV5-1 combines with J gene TRBJ2-1; D perhaps matches TRBD1 (6 bases). Germline V gene data show CDR1 as SGHRS and CDR2 as YFSETQ. The V and J ends lost 4 bases and 13 bases respectively, with 18 bases between them. This CDR3 is 13 amino acids long. The CDR3 loop reads CASSLRNRDTQFF. The CDR3 coding sequence is TGCGCCAGCAGCCTCCGGAACCGGGACACACAGTTCTTC.

Only a few counts were recorded for this clone. This rearrangement joins TRBV6-1 to TRBJ1-3; 11 bases agree with TRBD1. This CDR3 has 16 residues. The trim removed 3 bases at V and 4 bases at J, leaving 5 bases unmatched. Germline V gene sequence: CDR1 MNHNS, CDR2 SASEGT. The CDR3 bases are TGTGCCAGCAGTGACCGGACAGGGGGCGCCGGAAACACCATATATTTT. Protein: CASSDRTGGAGNTIYF.

The CDR3 is CACTSGAGQPQHF. The CDR3 DNA reads TGTGCCTGCACTTCAGGGGCTGGACAGCCCCAGCATTTT. This chain joins TRBV30 and TRBJ1-5, with D possibly being TRBD1 (6 bases). Germline-derived CDR1 and CDR2 are GTSNPN and SVGIG (reference sequence). Trimming left V 6 bases short and J 7 bases short, with 16 bases between. This CDR3 contains 13 residues.

The chain links TRBV6-5 to TRBJ2-1; D unresolved. V dropped 2 bases and J dropped 9 bases, with 8 bases sitting between them. This CDR3 region has 12 residues. Germline V gene lookup returns CDR1 MNHEY and CDR2 SVGAGI. CDR3 amino acids: CASSYRVGEQFF. For the CDR3, the DNA is TGTGCCAGCAGTTACCGGGTGGGTGAGCAGTTCTTC.

This clone was detected only once. This rearrangement joins TRBV5-8 to TRBJ2-5; 7 bases fit TRBD2. V shed 0 bases and J 2 bases; nucleotides not matched to a gene: 10. Germline assignment: CDR1 SGHTS and CDR2 YDEGEE. The CDR3 has 17 amino acids. The CDR3 sequence: CASSLEGVAGVQETQYF. The CDR3 coding sequence is TGTGCCAGCAGCTTGGAGGGAGTAGCGGGCGTTCAAGAGACCCAGTACTTC.

The genes are TRBV6-6 and TRBJ2-1; 8 positions match TRBD2. V lost 5 bases, J lost 4 bases, and 10 bases stayed unmatched. This CDR3 contains 16 residues. Germline V gene data show CDR1 as MNHNY and CDR2 as SVGAGI (reference sequence). The CDR3 protein is CASSGAVASGYNEQFF. CDR3 coding DNA: TGTGCCAGCAGTGGGGCGGTGGCTAGCGGGTACAATGAGCAGTTCTTC.

The chain carries TRBV9 and TRBJ2-1; D might be TRBD2 (6 bases). The CDR3 consists of 15 residues. Germline V gene lookup returns CDR1 SGDLS and CDR2 YYNGEE. The ends were cut back, 1 base at V and 5 bases at J, with 13 bases in the middle. The CDR3 bases are TGTGCCAGCAGCGTATCGTCTAGCGTGCACAATGAGCAGTTCTTC. The encoded protein is CASSVSSSVHNEQFF.